This T cell receptor (beta chain) came from a study of blood T cells in healthy people across ages. RNA extraction gave at least 5 micrograms of total RNA per sample. From germline, CDR1 is LGHDT and CDR2 YNNKEL (reference sequence). CDR3 length: 17 residues. The use of a sample-barcoded 5' primer and a J-beta primer mix characterized a second PCR of 7 to 11 cycles. From the 5' RACE reads, TCRdb called clonotypes with MiXCR, one entry per CDR3 protein. Altogether 750,000 to 950,000 distinct CDR3 sequences are present, about a quarter being singletons, with the ten largest covering about 3%. These data were likewise used in another study, on T cells of mothers and their children.

Sequencing was performed on blood. The chain employs TRBV3-1 and TRBJ2-5, with 12 bases lining up with TRBD2. The J call could be wrong; TRBJ2-1 is a better fit for the DNA end. This receptor was taken from a boy younger than 18 in good health. CDR3 sequence: CASSHRLAGARGNEQFF. The CDR3 DNA is TGTGCCAGCAGCCACCGACTAGCGGGAGCTAGGGGGAATGAGCAGTTCTTC.